Detailed here is one TCR beta chain. It lacks a known antigen. No much larger clonotype is one base removed from it; base qualities were not supplied. TCR libraries were generated with the immunoSEQ multiplex PCR assay, using TCR-beta and/or TCR-alpha/delta assays for each sample. The amplified TCR libraries were sequenced using the Illumina high-throughput platform. The source study handled its data this way. Clustering and dimensionality reduction relied on pairwise TCRdist distances among GMM-specific receptors from T cells that were either sorted ex vivo or expanded in vitro. Each clinical repertoire received a mean NN-distance score, defined as the average TCRdist to the nearest 10% of tetramer-positive reference sequences. GEM TCR motif frequency was calculated as the fraction of unique TCRs that matched known GEM sequences in V/J usage and CDR3 length. Active tuberculosis was classified by linear discriminant analysis with leave-one-out cross-validation, implemented in scikit-learn. TCRdb limited this immuneACCESS table to in-frame rearrangements with V and J called. A share of clones is missing; checked studies link under half to unresolved V genes, and the rest is unexplained. V, J and clone size reflect that table, while D and trimming were determined from the DNA. The sample profile shows about 25,000 clones; 90% to 95% of them were found once. In total, the top ten clones hold about 17% of the sample.

The data were obtained in a study of T cells in tuberculosis (dated by TCRdb to 2017 to 2018). For the wider study: To characterize T cells specific for the mycobacterial lipid antigen glucose monomycolate (GMM), the study used CD1B tetramers together with high-throughput TCR immunosequencing. In a South African clinical cohort, IGRA-negative adolescents, IGRA-positive adolescents with latent tuberculosis and adults with active tuberculosis were compared, with 9 to 10 people in each group.

Including cysteine and phenylalanine, the CDR3 has 16 amino acids. Only the CDR3 region is kept as DNA, spanning 48 bases read in frame from base 1. The germline V gene (reference sequence) sets CDR1 to SEHNR and CDR2 to FQNEAQ. V sheds 0 bases and J sheds 0 bases, leaving 9 bases between their ends. The study at large found these results: The smaller NN-distances in active tuberculosis patients were driven in part by shorter CDR3-alpha lengths, while the difference seen for TCR-beta was not statistically significant. Compared with IGRA-negative controls, TCR-alpha repertoires from active tuberculosis had smaller mean NN-distances to GMM-specific TCRs, which suggests that these TCRs underwent clonal expansion. With the diverse GMM-specific repertoire as input, a classifier achieved roughly 89% accuracy (AUROC roughly 0.88), whereas GEM motif frequencies as input gave approximately 70% accuracy. Clinical samples were selected based on the availability of cryopreserved specimens, with adults included as active tuberculosis cases and adolescents included as controls.

At study entry, adolescents were screened for latent tuberculosis infection by tuberculin skin test and QuantiFERON-TB GOLD In-Tube IGRA. Immunosequencing of unsorted cryopreserved PBMC covered, on average, approximately 100,000 T cells per clinical donor. Eleven high schools in the Worcester region of the Western Cape, South Africa, served as enrollment sites for adolescents aged 12 to 18 years. Ten or so adolescents infected with M. tuberculosis and approximately ten uninfected adolescents were chosen and matched for age and sex. PBMC from adolescents were isolated by density centrifugation from freshly drawn heparinized blood and were then cryopreserved.

The V and J genes are TRBV7-9 and TRBJ2-1; no confident D gene assignment can be made. The sequence was collected from a donor aged 10 to 29 with latent tuberculosis or without tuberculosis infection. Some clones in this sample may be carry-over from other donors' samples. Sequencing was performed on PBMCs. Read as DNA, the sequence is TGTGCCAGCAGCTTAGCCCGCCGCGCCTCCTACAATGAGCAGTTCTTC. Its product reads: CASSLARRASYNEQFF. The full variable domain, completed from the reference TRBV7-9 and TRBJ2-1 proteins outside the CDR3, reads DTGVSQNPRHKITKRGQNVTFRCDPISEHNRLYWYRQTLGQGPEFLTYFQNEAQLEKSRLLSDRFSAERPKGSFSTLEIQRTEQGDSAMYLCASSLARRASYNEQFFGPGTRLTVL.